Listed below are T cell receptor beta chains from one sample, sequenced in a study of T cell responses to AZD1222 COVID-19 vaccine. The protocol was immunoSEQ multiplex PCR, while the TCRdb copy is restricted to in-frame clones and leaves out a portion. The table includes almost 95,000 clones, less than 85% detected once. Sequencing used peripheral blood, obtained 28 days after the second AZD1222 dose. Receptor source: an adult who received the AZD1222 COVID-19 vaccine. The CDR3 runs from the conserved cysteine through the conserved F or W. A D gene is named only where the DNA matches it firmly. Clone size is not always given. Where it is, it says once, few, many or a class for expanded clones.

j_gene: TRBJ1-1
abundance: NA
v_gene: TRBV19
d_gene: TRBD1
CDR3nt: TGTGCCAGTAGTATCGACAGGGCCGGAGAAGCTTTCTTT
CDR3aa: CASSIDRAGEAFF

j_gene: TRBJ1-1
abundance: NA
v_gene: TRBV6-5
d_gene: NA
CDR3nt: TGTGCCAGCCCACGTAGTCGGGGGCGGGGCACTGAAGCTTTCTTT
CDR3aa: CASPRSRGRGTEAFF

j_gene: TRBJ2-7
abundance: NA
v_gene: TRBV12-3/TRBV12-4
d_gene: TRBD1
CDR3nt: TGTGCCAGCAGTTTAGTACAGGGGTACGAGCAGTACTTC
CDR3aa: CASSLVQGYEQYF

j_gene: TRBJ2-5
abundance: NA
v_gene: TRBV5-1
d_gene: NA
CDR3nt: TGCGCCAGCAGCTTGGGACAGGACGGGACCCAGTACTTC
CDR3aa: CASSLGQDGTQYF

j_gene: TRBJ2-6
abundance: NA
v_gene: TRBV5-4
d_gene: NA
CDR3nt: TGTGCCAGCAGCTTGTGGGCCTCTGGGGCCAACGTCCTGACTTTC
CDR3aa: CASSLWASGANVLTF

j_gene: TRBJ2-7
abundance: NA
v_gene: TRBV10-2
d_gene: NA
CDR3nt: TGCGCCAGCAGTGAGTTCGGTTCCTCTAGGACGGTAACCTACGAGCAGTACTTC
CDR3aa: CASSEFGSSRTVTYEQYF

j_gene: TRBJ2-1
abundance: NA
v_gene: TRBV10-1
d_gene: NA
CDR3nt: TGCGCCAGCAGTGAGGGGGGTGAGCAGTTCTTC
CDR3aa: CASSEGGEQFF

j_gene: TRBJ2-7
abundance: few
v_gene: TRBV20-1
d_gene: NA
CDR3nt: TGCAGTGCCCAGACGGGGTCCGAGCAGTACTTC
CDR3aa: CSAQTGSEQYF

j_gene: TRBJ1-2
abundance: NA
v_gene: TRBV3-1/TRBV3-2
d_gene: TRBD1
CDR3nt: TGTGCCAGCAGCCAAGCTGTGACAGGGGGAGGCTACACCTTC
CDR3aa: CASSQAVTGGGYTF

j_gene: TRBJ2-6
abundance: once
v_gene: TRBV7-8
d_gene: TRBD1
CDR3nt: TGTGCCAGCAGCTTGGGACAGGGATCTGGGGCCAACGTCCTGACTTTC
CDR3aa: CASSLGQGSGANVLTF

j_gene: TRBJ1-2
abundance: NA
v_gene: TRBV29-1
d_gene: TRBD1
CDR3nt: TGCAGCGTCGCAACAGGGGACGGTGGCTACACCTTC
CDR3aa: CSVATGDGGYTF

j_gene: TRBJ1-2
abundance: NA
v_gene: TRBV3-1/TRBV3-2
d_gene: NA
CDR3nt: TGTGCCAGCAGCCAGATACAGGATGGCTACACCTTC
CDR3aa: CASSQIQDGYTF

j_gene: TRBJ1-6
abundance: once
v_gene: TRBV5-4
d_gene: TRBD1
CDR3nt: TGTGCCAGCAGCCCCGCCGACAGGGGGCGGGATTCACCCCTCCACTTT
CDR3aa: CASSPADRGRDSPLHF

j_gene: TRBJ2-5
abundance: NA
v_gene: TRBV29-1
d_gene: NA
CDR3nt: TGCAGCGTTCGTAGGGGCCCGGAAGAGACCCAGTACTTC
CDR3aa: CSVRRGPEETQYF

j_gene: TRBJ1-2
abundance: NA
v_gene: TRBV5-8
d_gene: TRBD1
CDR3nt: TGTGCCAGCAGCTTTCTGGGACAGGGAAGTGGCTACACCTTC
CDR3aa: CASSFLGQGSGYTF

j_gene: TRBJ2-6
abundance: NA
v_gene: TRBV7-3
d_gene: NA
CDR3nt: TGTGCCAGCAGCCTAACCGCACAGGTCTTCTCTGGGGCCAACGTCCTGACTTTC
CDR3aa: CASSLTAQVFSGANVLTF

j_gene: TRBJ1-2
abundance: NA
v_gene: TRBV4-1
d_gene: NA
CDR3nt: TGCGCCAGCAGCCAAGATGGGGAATCTGACTATGGCTACACCTTC
CDR3aa: CASSQDGESDYGYTF